Following are 27 T cell receptor beta chains from one sample sequenced in a study of long-term antiretroviral therapy in people with HIV. They ran version v3.0 of the immunoSEQ assay at survey level. The data were produced by immunoSEQ multiplex PCR, yet TCRdb's version contains in-frame clones alone and is incomplete. Here the sample spans some 20,000 clones, around three quarters being singletons. The sample here was unsorted PBMCs, taken 2.9 years after starting antiretroviral therapy. The source of these receptors is a woman in her twenties or thirties with HIV.

V gene TRBV29-1 combines with J gene TRBJ1-2, with no clear D. Germline V lookup: CDR1 SQVTM, CDR2 ANQGSEA. V dropped 3 bases and J dropped 7 bases, with 21 bases sitting between them. CDR3 length: 15 residues. The CDR3 region has the DNA TGCAGCGTTGACGTCTCGCAGGTTGGCGGAGTTGGCTACACCTTC. Translated, it gives CSVDVSQVGGVGYTF.

A remark on this clone: One junction end disagrees with the germline gene, perhaps due to a read error. The V gene is TRBV5-1, the J gene TRBJ1-2; D gene ambiguous. Per the germline V gene, CDR1 is SGHRS and CDR2 is YFSETQ. There are 15 residues in the CDR3. The CDR3 DNA reads TGCGCCAGCAGATTGGGAACAGCCGTAAACTATGGCTACACCTTC. The encoded protein is CASRLGTAVNYGYTF. Combining the CDR3 with reference TRBV5-1 and TRBJ1-2 gives the whole variable domain KAGVTQTPRYLIKTRGQQVTLSCSPISGHRSVSWYQQTPGQGLQFLFEYFSETQRNKGNFPGRFSGRQFSNSRSEMNVSTLELGDSALYLCASRLGTAVNYGYTFGSGTRLTVV.

The chain uses TRBV6-5 and TRBJ1-1; TRBD1 matches at 8 bases. This CDR3 region has 15 residues. Trimming removed 2 bases from V and 5 bases from J; junction bases left unmatched: 7. Germline values: CDR1 MNHEY, CDR2 SVGAGI. CDR3 sequence: CASSYASGGRTEAFF. CDR3 nucleotides: TGTGCCAGCAGTTACGCCTCAGGGGGCAGGACTGAAGCTTTCTTT.

This clone was detected only a few times. The chain uses TRBV20-1 and TRBJ1-1; no firm D call. The germline gives CDR1 DFQATT, CDR2 SNEGSKA (reference sequence). The CDR3 is 11 residues long. V lost 5 bases to trimming and J lost 4 bases, with 8 bases between them. DNA of the CDR3: TGCAGTGCTCCGGAGGGCACTGAAGCTTTCTTT. This encodes CSAPEGTEAFF.

This chain links TRBV13 with TRBJ2-7; 11 nucleotides agree with TRBD2. CDR3 length equals 18 residues. Losses at the gene ends were 5 bases for V and 4 bases for J; bases not matched to a gene: 16. Germline V CDR1 and CDR2: PRHDT, FYEKMQ (reference sequence). CDR3 residues: CASSAGGTSGRAGYEQYF. The CDR3 nucleotides are TGTGCCAGCAGCGCTGGGGGGACTAGCGGACGGGCGGGGTACGAGCAGTACTTC.

The gene calls are TRBV2 and TRBJ2-5; tentative D call: TRBD1 (6 bases). Germline V gene sequence: CDR1 SNHLY, CDR2 FYNNEI. The CDR3 is made up of 12 amino acids. The V end was cut by 10 bases, the J end by 2 bases, with 11 bases between. DNA of the CDR3: TGTGCCACTGGACAGCTGCAAGAGACCCAGTACTTC. As protein: CATGQLQETQYF.

This sequence joins TRBV18 and TRBJ1-2; TRBD1 aligns across 7 bases. Germline V gives CDR1 KGHSH, CDR2 LQKENI. The CDR3 consists of 16 residues. Losses at the gene ends were 2 bases for V and 2 bases for J; bases not matched to a gene: 8. The CDR3 here is CASSPAGDRVNYGYTF. Written as DNA, the CDR3 is TGTGCCAGCTCACCAGCGGGGGACAGAGTAAACTATGGCTACACCTTC.

The rearrangement joins TRBV5-1 to TRBJ2-1; 11 nucleotides line up with TRBD2. With V trimmed by 4 bases and J by 8 bases, 8 bases remained unmatched. This CDR3 has 15 amino acids. CDR1 is SGHRS and CDR2 is YFSETQ in the germline V gene. CDR3 bases: TGCGCCAGCAGCCCTATACTAGCGGGGGAATATGAGCAGTTCTTC. It encodes CASSPILAGEYEQFF. The complete variable domain, with remaining parts taken from reference TRBV5-1 and TRBJ2-1, reads KAGVTQTPRYLIKTRGQQVTLSCSPISGHRSVSWYQQTPGQGLQFLFEYFSETQRNKGNFPGRFSGRQFSNSRSEMNVSTLELGDSALYLCASSPILAGEYEQFFGPGTRLTVL.

This chain connects TRBV11-2 to TRBJ2-5; a weak D match, TRBD1 (5 bases). The CDR3 totals 13 residues. Trimming left V 5 bases short and J 0 bases short, with 7 bases between. Germline V gene data show CDR1 as SGHAT and CDR2 as FQNNGV. CDR3 in DNA: TGTGCCAGCAGCCGACAGCACCAAGAGACCCAGTACTTC. The encoded protein is CASSRQHQETQYF.

The rearrangement joins TRBV11-2 to TRBJ2-1, with 10 bases fitting TRBD2. The J segment lost 3 bases and the V segment lost 1 base, leaving 6 bases of the junction unmatched. The germline V gene has CDR1 SGHAT and CDR2 FQNNGV. The CDR3 is made up of 17 amino acids. This chain's CDR3 is CASSLVTVAGGYNEQFF. In nucleotides, the CDR3 is TGTGCCAGCAGCTTAGTTACTGTAGCGGGGGGCTACAATGAGCAGTTCTTC.

V is TRBV7-2 and J is TRBJ2-3; 9 bases line up with TRBD1. J gave up 3 bases and V 1 base, and 5 bases lay outside the gene matches. Germline CDR1 and CDR2: SGHTA and FQGNSA. The CDR3 sequence is 16 residues long. CDR3: CASSLDGTGLTDTQYF. CDR3 DNA: TGTGCCAGCAGCTTAGACGGGACAGGGTTGACAGATACGCAGTATTTT.

V usage is TRBV4-1 and J usage is TRBJ1-2; no reliable D call. With 4 bases removed from V and 2 bases from J, the gap between germline ends came to 11 bases. This CDR3 contains 14 residues. Germline CDR1 is MGHRA and CDR2 is YSYEKL. The CDR3 protein is CASSRRTGNYGYTF. The CDR3 DNA reads as TGCGCCAGCAGCCGTCGGACGGGCAACTATGGCTACACCTTC.

This chain links TRBV5-1 with TRBJ2-3, with D maybe TRBD2 (5 bases). Deletions cut 0 bases from V and 1 base from J, with 9 bases between. The CDR3 length is 15 residues. From germline, CDR1 is SGHRS and CDR2 YFSETQ. Here the CDR3 reads CASSLGQEGTDTQYF. CDR3 sequence (DNA): TGCGCCAGCAGCTTGGGGCAGGAGGGCACAGATACGCAGTATTTT. The full variable domain, completed using reference TRBV5-1 and TRBJ2-3, is KAGVTQTPRYLIKTRGQQVTLSCSPISGHRSVSWYQQTPGQGLQFLFEYFSETQRNKGNFPGRFSGRQFSNSRSEMNVSTLELGDSALYLCASSLGQEGTDTQYFGPGTRLTVL.

The CDR3 DNA sequence: TGTGCCAGCAGCTACTTGGACAGGGACGATGAAAAACTGTTTTTT. Its protein is CASSYLDRDDEKLFF. J is TRBJ1-4 and V is TRBV5-6; the match to TRBD1 covers 8 bases. Trimming at V came to 3 bases and at J to 6 bases, leaving 7 bases not matched to a gene. The V gene's germline CDR1 is SGHDT and CDR2 YYEEEE. The CDR3 has 15 amino acids.

V is TRBV2 and J is TRBJ1-2; a weak D match, TRBD1 (6 bases). CDR1 and CDR2 from the germline V gene are SNHLY and FYNNEI. The CDR3 contains 15 residues. V was clipped by 9 bases and J by 6 bases, with 23 bases between them. In nucleotides, the CDR3 is TGTGCCAGATCCCCCGCGGGGGGCAGTCTTCATGGCTACACCTTC. This translates into CARSPAGGSLHGYTF.

The V and J genes are TRBV29-1 and TRBJ1-2, with 9 positions matching TRBD1. Germline assignment: CDR1 SQVTM and CDR2 ANQGSEA. The CDR3 loop spans 13 amino acids. V lost 6 bases to trimming and J lost 5 bases; unmatched junction nucleotides: 7. CDR3 residues: CSVVDRGGYGYTF. The CDR3 region has the DNA TGCAGCGTGGTGGACAGGGGTGGGTATGGCTACACCTTC.

V and J are TRBV11-2 and TRBJ1-2; 10 bases are a match to TRBD1. Germline V CDR1 and CDR2: SGHAT, FQNNGV. V lost 4 bases and J lost 7; bases outside the gene matches: 12. The CDR3 runs 16 residues. The CDR3 DNA is TGTGCCAGCAGCTCAACCCTAGACAGGGGGCCACGTGGCTACACCTTC. This translates into CASSSTLDRGPRGYTF.

This clone was recorded only once. The rearrangement links TRBV18 to TRBJ2-6; D uncertain. The CDR3 is 14 amino acids. Germline CDR1 reads KGHSH; CDR2 reads LQKENI. V was pared by 5 bases and J by 0 bases, with 5 bases between. The CDR3 coding sequence is TGTGCCAGCTCAGGCTACTCTGGGGCCAACGTCCTGACTTTC. Translated: CASSGYSGANVLTF.

This clone was seen only once. This chain uses TRBV30 with TRBJ1-4; D remains ambiguous. V lost 5 bases and J lost 2, with 15 bases in between. This CDR3 spans 15 amino acids. Germline assignment: CDR1 GTSNPN and CDR2 SVGIG (reference sequence). The CDR3: CAWALGEVTNEKLFF. The CDR3 nucleotides read TGTGCCTGGGCCCTCGGGGAGGTTACTAATGAAAAACTGTTTTTT.

This clone was seen only once. The chain uses TRBV7-9 and TRBJ2-1, with TRBD2 identical over 7 bases. The CDR3 has 14 amino acids. Germline V gene data show CDR1 as SEHNR and CDR2 as FQNEAQ (reference sequence). V lost 3 bases and J lost 7; bases outside the gene matches: 6. The CDR3 sequence is CASSFRLARNEQFF. DNA of the CDR3: TGTGCCAGCAGCTTCCGACTAGCCCGGAATGAGCAGTTCTTC.

The chain uses TRBV2 and TRBJ2-2; 8 nucleotides line up with TRBD2. This CDR3 region has 16 residues. After removal of 5 bases from V and 5 bases from J, the junction contained 10 bases not matched to a gene. Germline values: CDR1 SNHLY, CDR2 FYNNEI. The CDR3 coding sequence is TGTGCCAGCAGTCGCGGGACTAGTTCCATGACCGGGGAGCTGTTTTTT. This gives the protein CASSRGTSSMTGELFF. Together with reference TRBV2 and TRBJ2-2, the CDR3 gives the full variable domain: EPEVTQTPSHQVTQMGQEVILRCVPISNHLYFYWYRQILGQKVEFLVSFYNNEISEKSEIFDDQFSVERPDGSNFTLKIRSTKLEDSAMYFCASSRGTSSMTGELFFGEGSRLTVL.

This clone was picked up a small number of times. The chain recombines TRBV7-8 with TRBJ1-2; maybe TRBD1 (6 bases). CDR1 and CDR2 (germline): SGHVS, FQNEAQ. Between the trimmed V and J ends, which lost 7 bases and 3 bases, there was a span of 18 bases. This CDR3 comprises 15 residues. The CDR3 coding sequence is TGTGCCAGCACCCCCACGGGGGCGGGCTACTATGGCTACACCTTC. Amino acids: CASTPTGAGYYGYTF.

This clone was observed a few times. The chain is built from TRBV7-2 and TRBJ1-6; 9 nucleotides match TRBD1. Germline V lookup: CDR1 SGHTA, CDR2 FQGNSA. J was trimmed by 6 bases and V by 6 bases; bases with no gene match: 6. The CDR3 has 15 amino acids. CDR3 in DNA: TGTGCCAGCAGTACTACGACAGGGGGTAATTCACCCCTCCACTTT. Protein sequence: CASSTTTGGNSPLHF.

This clone was seen more than once but under ten times. This chain uses TRBV9 with TRBJ1-2, with TRBD1 matching 8 bases. J gave up 8 bases and V 0 bases, and 6 bases lay outside the gene matches. CDR3 length equals 14 residues. Germline assignment: CDR1 SGDLS and CDR2 YYNGEE. The CDR3: CASSVGTGLNGYTF. CDR3 DNA: TGTGCCAGCAGCGTAGGGACAGGGCTAAACGGCTACACCTTC.

This clone was picked up a small number of times. The chain has TRBV4-1 and TRBJ1-4; D ambiguous. Germline CDR1 and CDR2: MGHRA and YSYEKL. V lost 4 bases to trimming and J lost 3 bases, with 6 bases between them. The CDR3 length is 13 residues. CDR3 residues: CASSRWANEKLFF. In DNA, the CDR3 is TGCGCCAGCAGCCGCTGGGCTAATGAAAAACTGTTTTTT.

This clone was seen once. J is TRBJ2-3 and V is TRBV15, with TRBD2 matching 12 bases. CDR1 is LNHNV, CDR2 YYDKDF, per germline (reference sequence). V was pared by 0 bases and J by 2 bases, with 6 bases of the junction left unmatched. The CDR3 totals 18 residues. The CDR3, as DNA: TGTGCCACCAGCAGAGATTTCACTAGCGGGGGGTCCACAGATACGCAGTATTTT. It translates to CATSRDFTSGGSTDTQYF.

V and J are TRBV6-6 and TRBJ1-3; D is undetermined. The CDR3 runs to 15 residues. V was shortened by 0 bases and J by 0 bases, with 6 bases between the two germline ends. Germline CDR1 reads MNHNY; CDR2 reads SVGAGI (reference sequence). In nucleotides, the CDR3 is TGTGCCAGCAGTTACTCTCGGGACTCTGGAAACACCATATATTTT. This sequence encodes CASSYSRDSGNTIYF.